The source of this T cell receptor beta chain is a study of blood T cell repertoires in COVID-19. Study as a whole: T cells, B-cell-depleted T cells, or PBMCs supplied cDNA or gDNA.

The assay was immunoSEQ multiplex PCR, and TCRdb's table has in-frame clones only and misses some. The sample holds around 130,000 clones, approximately 80% seen once. This TCR was sampled from a middle-aged man with active or convalescent COVID-19. The specimen sequenced was peripheral blood.

CDR3 region: CASSRTGGPYEQYF. Here the CDR3 DNA reads TGTGCCAGCAGCCGGACAGGGGGGCCCTACGAGCAGTACTTC. The chain has TRBV3-1 (or the pseudogene TRBV3-2) and TRBJ2-7; 10 bases line up with TRBD1. The CDR3 spans 14 residues. V was clipped by 4 bases and J by 2 bases; unmatched bases: 2. Germline V gene lookup returns CDR1 LGHDT and CDR2 YNNKEL (reference sequence).